This T cell receptor (beta chain) was retrieved from a study of cytomegalovirus exposure and HLA in healthy donors. PCR used 60 Vbeta primers and 13 Jbeta primers. The assay was immunoSEQ multiplex PCR, and TCRdb's table has in-frame clones only and misses some. The sample yields about 120,000 clones, around 80% seen once. Study findings and constraints: TCR sequences were mostly rare, though some public TCRs occurred in many donors. Highest at DRB1 and lowest at HLA-C, TCR association rates differed among HLA loci in a later analysis.

Germline assignment: CDR1 SGHRS and CDR2 YFSETQ. Trimming took 0 bases from V and 5 from J, leaving 8 bases between them. This CDR3 has 14 amino acids. Of note for this clone: Its target is not known.

The sequenced sample was PBMCs. V is TRBV5-1 and J is TRBJ1-4; D gene unclear. The source is a woman younger than 35 in good health and CMV-seropositive. CDR3 DNA: TGCGCCAGCAGCTTGGACGTAGAGAATGAAAAACTGTTTTTT. Residues: CASSLDVENEKLFF.